These 12 T cell receptor beta chains were sequenced from one sample in a study of T-cell reconstitution after alpha-beta-depleted transplantation in children. A TCRbeta library incorporating unique molecular identifiers was prepared. TCRdb reprocessed the PCR reads with MiXCR, giving one entry per CDR3 protein. The sample contains about 580,000 distinct CDR3 sequences, under 25% of which appear only once. The sequencing used PBMCs, mostly from graft donor cells, collected 360 days after TCRalphabeta/CD19-depleted stem cell transplant. Receptors were obtained from a boy under two years old who had a stem cell transplant for acute myeloid leukemia, so the T cells may come from the graft donor.

This chain uses TRBV7-2 with TRBJ2-3; TRBD2 agrees at 7 bases. Germline CDR1 SGHTA, CDR2 FQGNSA. Unmatched junction bases numbered 9, after V lost 2 bases and J lost 4 bases. CDR3 length: 16 amino acids. For the CDR3, the DNA is TGTGCCAGCAGCTTATCTGGCGGGGGTGGGGCAGATACGCAGTATTTT. It encodes CASSLSGGGGADTQYF. The entire variable domain, with the rest obtained from reference TRBV7-2 and TRBJ2-3, is as follows: GAGVSQSPSNKVTEKGKDVELRCDPISGHTALYWYRQSLGQGLEFLIYFQGNSAPDKSGLPSDRFSAERTGGSVSTLTIQRTQQEDSAVYLCASSLSGGGGADTQYFGPGTRLTVL.

V usage is TRBV20-1 and J usage is TRBJ2-7, with D hard to call. The CDR3 has 14 residues. CDR1 and CDR2 from the germline V gene are DFQATT and SNEGSKA (reference sequence). The V gene lost 0 bases and the J gene lost 1 base, with 10 bases spanning the gap. CDR3 sequence: CSARDLDPSYEQYF. As DNA, the CDR3 is TGCAGTGCTAGAGATTTGGACCCTTCCTACGAGCAGTACTTC.

This chain uses TRBV18 with TRBJ2-1, with TRBD2 matching over 12 bases. After removal of 1 base from V and 5 bases from J, the junction contained 6 bases not matched to a gene. The CDR3 totals 17 residues. The V gene's germline CDR1 is KGHSH and CDR2 LQKENI. CDR3 in amino acids: CASSPQTSGGKDNEQFF. CDR3 DNA sequence: TGTGCCAGCTCACCACAGACTAGCGGGGGAAAGGACAATGAGCAGTTCTTC.

The rearrangement links TRBV10-2 to TRBJ2-5, with 14 bases that match TRBD2. The CDR3 extends over 16 amino acids. V was pared by 7 bases and J by 2 bases, with 6 bases of the junction left unmatched. Germline CDR1 reads WSHSY; CDR2 reads SAAADI. CDR3 amino acids: CASKSGLAGDQETQYF. The CDR3 DNA follows: TGCGCCAGCAAATCGGGACTAGCGGGGGATCAAGAGACCCAGTACTTC.

V and J are TRBV12-3 or TRBV12-4 and TRBJ2-3, with 7 bases fitting TRBD2. The CDR3 is 12 amino acids. J lost 6 bases, V lost 7 bases, and 4 bases had no gene match. This CDR3 is CASKRGLDTQYF. The CDR3 DNA sequence: TGTGCCAGCAAGCGGGGTCTGGATACGCAGTATTTT.

The table lists this clonotype with a few counts. The rearrangement joins TRBV20-1 to TRBJ2-7, with TRBD1 matching over 7 bases. V was pared by 0 bases and J by 2 bases, with 4 bases of the junction left unmatched. CDR1 and CDR2 (germline): DFQATT, SNEGSKA (reference sequence). CDR3 size: 14 residues. This chain's CDR3 is CSARDQQGTYEQYV. The CDR3 nucleotides are TGCAGTGCTAGAGATCAACAGGGGACCTACGAGCAGTACGTC.

This clonotype was seen a handful of times. The chain employs TRBV6-5 and TRBJ2-6; D uncertain. V was shortened by 1 base and J by 2 bases, with 9 bases between the two germline ends. This CDR3 comprises 16 residues. CDR1 and CDR2 from the germline V gene are MNHEY and SVGAGI. The CDR3 loop is CASSYYTDPGANVLTF. CDR3 nucleotides: TGTGCCAGCAGTTACTACACCGACCCTGGGGCCAACGTCCTGACTTTC.

V gene TRBV7-9 combines with J gene TRBJ2-5, with D unclear. The germline V gene encodes CDR1 SEHNR and CDR2 FQNEAQ (reference sequence). The CDR3 extends over 13 amino acids. V was pared by 5 bases and J by 3 bases, with 10 bases between. The CDR3 protein is CASSQDIEETQYF. The CDR3 nucleotides read TGTGCCAGCAGCCAAGACATTGAAGAGACCCAGTACTTC. The whole variable domain, filled in from reference TRBV7-9 and TRBJ2-5, reads DTGVSQNPRHKITKRGQNVTFRCDPISEHNRLYWYRQTLGQGPEFLTYFQNEAQLEKSRLLSDRFSAERPKGSFSTLEIQRTEQGDSAMYLCASSQDIEETQYFGPGTRLLVL.

This clonotype was detected ten times or more. The CDR3 DNA follows: TGTGCCAGCAGCCGGGGATACGAGCAGTACTTC. Protein sequence: CASSRGYEQYF. The gene calls are TRBV12-3 or TRBV12-4 and TRBJ2-7, with D possibly being TRBD2 (5 bases). The CDR3 contains 11 residues. V lost 6 bases to trimming and J lost 4 bases, with 7 bases between them.

This clonotype was seen ten or more times. This chain uses TRBV15 with TRBJ2-1, with a tentative D call TRBD1 (6 bases). Per germline, CDR1 LNHNV and CDR2 YYDKDF (reference sequence). Trimming took off 11 bases at V and 7 bases at J, with 18 bases between the two ends. The CDR3 covers 13 residues. For the CDR3, the DNA is TGTGCCTCCGGCGGACAGATGGTGAATGAGCAGTTCTTC. This translates into CASGGQMVNEQFF. Supplemented by reference TRBV15 and TRBJ2-1, the full variable domain reads DAMVIQNPRYQVTQFGKPVTLSCSQTLNHNVMYWYQQKSSQAPKLLFHYYDKDFNNEADTPDNFQSRRPNTSFCFLDIRSPGLGDTAMYLCASGGQMVNEQFFGPGTRLTVL.

This clonotype has ten or more counts. The chain uses TRBV29-1 and TRBJ2-1, with D perhaps TRBD2 (5 bases). The CDR3 loop spans 12 amino acids. V lost 7 bases to trimming and J lost 6 bases, with 13 bases between them. Germline CDR1 reads SQVTM; CDR2 reads ANQGSEA. This CDR3 is CSGKTNSNEQFF. CDR3 nucleotides: TGCAGCGGGAAGACTAACAGCAATGAGCAGTTCTTC.

This clonotype has at least ten counts. The V and J genes are TRBV4-2 and TRBJ2-5, with D maybe TRBD2 (5 bases). The CDR3 has 14 residues. Germline values: CDR1 LGHNA, CDR2 YNFKEQ. V was shortened by 0 bases and J by 2 bases, with 7 bases between the two germline ends. CDR3 nucleotides: TGTGCCAGCAGCCAAGAAGCGGTTCAAGAGACCCAGTACTTC. It translates to CASSQEAVQETQYF.